The clone carrying this T cell receptor (beta chain) has just one count. TCRdb's table, derived via immunoSEQ multiplex PCR, lists solely in-frame clones and lacks some. This sample carries some 19,000 clones, about 89% of them seen once, and the ten largest clones take roughly 50%. V was pared by 0 bases and J by 3 bases, with 7 bases of the junction left unmatched. The CDR3 length is 15 residues. In germline, CDR1 is GTSNPN, CDR2 SVGIG (reference sequence). The data derive from a study of OX40 agonist ivuxolimab in advanced cancers. About the research overall: Enrolled patients in dose escalation had cancers that were hepatocellular carcinoma, melanoma, renal cell or head and neck cancer.

The rearrangement uses TRBV30 and TRBJ2-7; 8 bases line up with TRBD1. The sample in question was CD4+ or CD8+ T cells sorted from blood, obtained in a trial of the OX40 agonist ivuxolimab. The TCR was taken from an adult with an advanced solid tumor such as melanoma, head and neck, liver or kidney cancer. CDR3 region: CAWSVLTGAGYEQYF. CDR3 nucleotides: TGTGCCTGGAGTGTACTGACAGGGGCGGGCTACGAGCAGTACTTC.